The TCR beta chain under discussion was sequenced for a study of T cell changes during pregnancy in multiple sclerosis. Repertoires were generated with immunoSEQ multiplex PCR, while TCRdb's copy carries only in-frame clones and drops some. The repertoire holds about 80,000 clones, with about 90% as singletons. Germline loops: CDR1 SGDLS, CDR2 YYNGEE. This CDR3 has 15 amino acids. J lost 2 bases, V lost 3 bases, and 5 bases had no gene match. The chain carries TRBV9 and TRBJ1-3, with 7 bases identical to TRBD1. This TCR was recovered from a female donor with multiple sclerosis, enrolled in a pregnancy study. The sequences come from peripheral blood, collected before pregnancy. The CDR3 protein is CASSGRTGAGNTIYF. The CDR3 DNA reads TGTGCCAGCAGCGGACGAACAGGGGCTGGAAACACCATATATTTT. The variable domain in full, with the rest retrieved from reference TRBV9 and TRBJ1-3, is DSGVTQTPKHLITATGQRVTLRCSPRSGDLSVYWYQQSLDQGLQFLIQYYNGEERAKGNILERFSAQQFPDLHSELNLSSLELGDSALYFCASSGRTGAGNTIYFGEGSWLTVV.